Following are 25 T cell receptor beta chains from one sample sequenced in a study of cytomegalovirus exposure and HLA in healthy donors. The PCR ran on 60 Vbeta and 13 Jbeta primers. This table comes from immunoSEQ multiplex PCR, and its TCRdb copy is limited to in-frame clones, with some not included. The sample lists roughly 100,000 clones, 69% seen once, with roughly 3.2% in the top ten. Sequencing was performed on PBMCs. The receptors shown here come from a man under 40 in good health and CMV-seronegative.

The V call is TRBV5-1, the J call TRBJ2-7; a weak D match, TRBD1 (7 bases). The CDR3 loop spans 13 amino acids. V was shortened by 1 base and J by 7 bases, with 12 bases between the two germline ends. Germline CDR1 reads SGHRS; CDR2 reads YFSETQ. CDR3 loop: CASSLNRGGEQYF. CDR3 DNA: TGCGCCAGCAGCTTGAACAGGGGAGGTGAGCAGTACTTC.

This clone was counted between two and nine times. The chain is built from TRBV14 and TRBJ2-3; the match to TRBD1 covers 8 bases. CDR3 length: 15 residues. From germline, CDR1 is SGHDN and CDR2 FVKESK. Unmatched junction bases numbered 7, after V lost 4 bases and J lost 4 bases. CDR3 region: CASSRTGTPADTQYF. The CDR3 DNA reads TGTGCCAGCAGCCGGACAGGGACCCCTGCAGATACGCAGTATTTT.

Details on this clone: It is likely a read error, because the conserved phenylalanine at the end of the CDR3 is missing. This chain connects TRBV7-8 to TRBJ1-1; D not resolved. The V gene lost 0 bases and the J gene lost 4 bases, with 21 bases spanning the gap. Germline CDR1 and CDR2: SGHVS and FQNEAQ. CDR3 length equals 18 residues. CDR3 nucleotides: TGTGCCAGCAGCTTAGCTAGGAAGGGTTTGCGGGGAACCACTGAAGCTTTCCTT. Its protein is CASSLARKGLRGTTEAFL.

CDR3 coding DNA: TGTGCCAGCAGCCCGGGACAGGGCTCTGGGGCCAACGTCCTGACTTTC. It encodes CASSPGQGSGANVLTF. The chain combines TRBV7-9 with TRBJ2-6; 9 nucleotides align to TRBD1. There are 16 residues in the CDR3. V lost 5 bases to trimming and J lost 0 bases; unmatched junction nucleotides: 2. Germline-derived CDR1 and CDR2 are SEHNR and FQNEAQ (reference sequence).

This clone was recorded a few times. The chain employs TRBV11-2 and TRBJ1-1; no reliable D call. The CDR3 has 16 amino acids. V dropped 2 bases and J dropped 1 base, with 14 bases sitting between them. Germline CDR1 reads SGHAT; CDR2 reads FQNNGV. CDR3 protein: CASSLHFGQKNTEAFF. CDR3 nucleotide sequence: TGTGCCAGCAGCTTACATTTTGGGCAGAAGAACACTGAAGCTTTCTTT.

This chain connects TRBV4-1 to TRBJ2-7; 7 bases match TRBD1. Germline CDR1 MGHRA, CDR2 YSYEKL. V shed 1 base and J 3 bases; nucleotides not matched to a gene: 9. The CDR3 contains 16 residues. The CDR3 sequence is CASSQASTGAHYEQYF. The CDR3 DNA sequence: TGCGCCAGCAGCCAAGCATCTACAGGGGCCCACTACGAGCAGTACTTC.

This clone was counted between two and nine times. The genes are TRBV2 and TRBJ2-7, with 10 bases lining up with TRBD2. From germline, CDR1 is SNHLY and CDR2 FYNNEI. This CDR3 is built from 15 residues. V shed 3 bases and J 4 bases; nucleotides not matched to a gene: 6. CDR3 DNA sequence: TGTGCCAGCAGTGATTTCACTAGCGGGGAGTACGAGCAGTACTTC. It encodes CASSDFTSGEYEQYF.

This clone was seen a handful of times. J is TRBJ2-7 and V is TRBV2, with 7 bases aligning to TRBD1. The CDR3 has 12 amino acids. V was pared by 8 bases and J by 2 bases, with 3 bases of the junction left unmatched. Germline V gives CDR1 SNHLY, CDR2 FYNNEI. CDR3 sequence: CASRDSPYEQYF. CDR3 DNA sequence: TGTGCCAGCCGGGACAGTCCCTACGAGCAGTACTTC.

This chain joins TRBV5-6 and TRBJ1-5; D possibly corresponds to TRBD1 (6 bases). The CDR3 sequence is 14 residues long. Germline CDR1 SGHDT, CDR2 YYEEEE. The V end lost 4 bases, the J end lost 3 bases, and 11 bases lay between the germline ends. DNA for the CDR3: TGTGCCAGCAGCCGTACAGGGATCAATCAGCCCCAGCATTTT. The encoded protein is CASSRTGINQPQHF.

The chain employs TRBV5-1 and TRBJ2-3; D unresolved. Germline V gene data show CDR1 as SGHRS and CDR2 as YFSETQ. There are 14 residues in the CDR3. V dropped 0 bases and J dropped 5 bases, with 10 bases sitting between them. CDR3 region: CASSLASTGDTQYF. The CDR3 DNA sequence: TGCGCCAGCAGCTTGGCGTCCACGGGAGATACGCAGTATTTT.

The chain is built from TRBV5-1 and TRBJ1-2; TRBD1 agrees at 7 bases. The CDR3 sequence is 15 residues long. The germline V gene encodes CDR1 SGHRS and CDR2 YFSETQ. The V gene end was trimmed by 2 bases and the J gene end by 5 bases; junction bases not matched to a gene: 9. This CDR3 is CASSLTGDLGYGYTF. The CDR3 bases are TGCGCCAGCAGCTTAACAGGGGACCTGGGGTATGGCTACACCTTC. The entire variable domain, with the rest obtained from reference TRBV5-1 and TRBJ1-2, is as follows: KAGVTQTPRYLIKTRGQQVTLSCSPISGHRSVSWYQQTPGQGLQFLFEYFSETQRNKGNFPGRFSGRQFSNSRSEMNVSTLELGDSALYLCASSLTGDLGYGYTFGSGTRLTVV.

The chain joins TRBV28 to TRBJ2-7; 8 positions match TRBD2. Germline values: CDR1 MDHEN, CDR2 SYDVKM. The CDR3 length is 16 residues. V lost 1 base and J lost 0; bases outside the gene matches: 5. Here the CDR3 reads CASSLLREAHSYEQYF. CDR3 bases: TGTGCCAGCAGTTTATTGCGGGAGGCCCACTCCTACGAGCAGTACTTC.

The V gene is TRBV7-6, the J gene TRBJ2-5; the D gene is possibly TRBD1 (6 bases). Germline V gene sequence: CDR1 SGHVS, CDR2 FNYEAQ. V lost 5 bases and J lost 2, with 12 bases in between. This CDR3 has 14 amino acids. The CDR3 sequence: CASSQPGQQETQYF. DNA of the CDR3: TGTGCCAGCAGCCAACCGGGACAACAAGAGACCCAGTACTTC.

This chain uses TRBV19 with TRBJ1-1; D is undetermined. Germline V CDR1 and CDR2: LNHDA, SQIVND (reference sequence). The CDR3 is made up of 14 amino acids. Trimming removed 10 bases from V and 1 base from J, with 16 bases in between. The CDR3 reads CATQPGGSNTEAFF. The CDR3 bases are TGTGCCACTCAACCGGGAGGATCGAACACTGAAGCTTTCTTT. The whole variable domain, filled in from reference TRBV19 and TRBJ1-1, reads DGGITQSPKYLFRKEGQNVTLSCEQNLNHDAMYWYRQDPGQGLRLIYYSQIVNDFQKGDIAEGYSVSREKKESFPLTVTSAQKNPTAFYLCATQPGGSNTEAFFGQGTRLTVV.

This clone was detected only a few times. The rearrangement links TRBV30 to TRBJ1-1; D unresolved. This CDR3 is 11 amino acids long. The germline V gene encodes CDR1 GTSNPN and CDR2 SVGIG (reference sequence). The germline V and J ends were trimmed by 3 bases and 1 base, with 3 bases remaining between them. Here the CDR3 DNA reads TGTGCCTGGAGGAGGAACACTGAAGCTTTCTTT. Translating gives CAWRRNTEAFF. Variable domain in full (rest from reference TRBV30 and TRBJ1-1): SQTIHQWPATLVQPVGSPLSLECTVEGTSNPNLYWYRQAAGRGLQLLFYSVGIGQISSEVPQNLSASRPQDRQFILSSKKLLLSDSGFYLCAWRRNTEAFFGQGTRLTVV.

Comments on this clone: This sample includes further DNA sequences coding for the same CDR3. The gene calls are TRBV9 and TRBJ2-1; D call uncertain. V was trimmed by 0 bases and J by 7 bases, leaving 8 bases between them. CDR1 is SGDLS, CDR2 YYNGEE, per germline. The CDR3 is 13 amino acids. The DNA of the CDR3 is TGTGCCAGCAGCGTAGGATCGGGTAATGAGCAGTTCTTC. Encoded protein: CASSVGSGNEQFF.

In its sample, this clone was seen a few times. This sequence joins TRBV7-2 and TRBJ2-1, with 13 bases fitting TRBD2. The ends lost 5 bases at V and 9 bases at J; junction bases unmatched: 7. CDR1 and CDR2 (germline): SGHTA, FQGNSA. The CDR3 has 15 amino acids. CDR3 residues: CASSKTGLAGTEQFF. CDR3 nucleotide sequence: TGTGCCAGCAGCAAAACGGGACTAGCGGGAACTGAGCAGTTCTTC.

The rearrangement joins TRBV29-1 to TRBJ1-2, with TRBD1 matching 8 bases. The V segment lost 3 bases and the J segment 5 bases; nucleotides outside the gene matches: 5. The CDR3 runs 13 residues. Germline CDR1 is SQVTM and CDR2 is ANQGSEA. Here the CDR3 DNA reads TGCAGCGTTGAGACAGGGGTTGGGTATGGCTACACCTTC. Its protein product is CSVETGVGYGYTF.

The CDR3 loop is CASSSTGGETQYF. Here the CDR3 DNA reads TGTGCCAGCAGCTCAACAGGGGGAGAGACCCAGTACTTC. The J gene is TRBJ2-5, the V gene TRBV5-6, with 8 bases aligning to TRBD1. Germline-derived CDR1 and CDR2 are SGHDT and YYEEEE. V gave up 3 bases and J gave up 4 bases; unmatched junction bases: 2. This CDR3 contains 13 residues.

The V gene is TRBV28, the J gene TRBJ2-7; 7 bases agree with TRBD2. Germline CDR1 MDHEN, CDR2 SYDVKM. V was pared by 7 bases and J by 0 bases, with 12 bases of the junction left unmatched. The CDR3 runs 16 residues. The CDR3 DNA follows: TGTGCCAGCAAGGGAGATTCTAGCGGAAGCTCCTACGAGCAGTACTTC. Translating it yields CASKGDSSGSSYEQYF.

The genes are TRBV7-6 and TRBJ2-2; TRBD2 matches 7 bases. Germline CDR1 SGHVS, CDR2 FNYEAQ. The CDR3 contains 16 residues. V lost 5 bases, J lost 3 bases, and 9 bases stayed unmatched. The DNA of the CDR3 is TGTGCCAGCAGCGGCGGGGTAGCGGGCCACACCGGGGAGCTGTTTTTT. Amino acids: CASSGGVAGHTGELFF. Full variable domain (rest looked up from reference TRBV7-6 and TRBJ2-2): GAGVSQSPRYKVTKRGQDVALRCDPISGHVSLYWYRQALGQGPEFLTYFNYEAQQDKSGLPNDRFSAERPEGSISTLTIQRTEQRDSAMYRCASSGGVAGHTGELFFGEGSRLTVL.

This clone was seen a handful of times. This rearrangement joins TRBV19 to TRBJ2-1; 9 positions agree with TRBD1. V shed 5 bases and J 5 bases; nucleotides not matched to a gene: 4. CDR3 size: 14 residues. Germline CDR1 is LNHDA and CDR2 is SQIVND (reference sequence). CDR3 bases: TGTGCCAGTAGTCCCCGGACAGGGGACAATGAGCAGTTCTTC. Protein: CASSPRTGDNEQFF.

CDR3 sequence: CASSMQGAGGYTF. CDR3 DNA: TGTGCCAGTAGTATGCAAGGGGCGGGAGGCTACACCTTC. The chain links TRBV19 to TRBJ1-2; D is perhaps TRBD1 (5 bases). V dropped 3 bases and J dropped 8 bases, with 13 bases sitting between them. CDR3 length: 13 amino acids. Germline V CDR1 and CDR2: LNHDA, SQIVND (reference sequence).

V usage is TRBV28 and J usage is TRBJ2-4; TRBD1 matches 7 bases. The CDR3 is 14 amino acids. Germline CDR1 is MDHEN and CDR2 is SYDVKM. The junction had 6 bases not matched to a gene; V was cut back by 6 bases and J by 4 bases. CDR3 in amino acids: CASRAPGQKNIQYF. Here the CDR3 DNA reads TGTGCCAGCAGGGCTCCGGGACAGAAAAACATTCAGTACTTC.

V usage is TRBV7-2 and J usage is TRBJ1-3, with D tentatively TRBD1 (5 bases). CDR3 length: 17 residues. V was shortened by 1 base and J by 2 bases, with 15 bases between the two germline ends. Germline V CDR1 and CDR2: SGHTA, FQGNSA. CDR3 in amino acids: CASSLGPGDRPGNTIYF. In DNA, the CDR3 is TGTGCCAGCAGCTTAGGTCCGGGGGACCGACCTGGAAACACCATATATTTT.